This T cell receptor (beta chain) was captured in a study of regulatory T cells (dated by TCRdb to about 2018). Broadly, across the study: The study compared T-cell receptor beta repertoires of sorted regulatory, conventional CD4+ and CD8+ T cells in CD3G-deficient patients with those in healthy controls.

Evidence of autoimmunity was found in all CD3G-deficient patients, and more severe autoimmunity was observed in two of the patients. At the time of testing, the patients were between 2 and 39 years old, and their CD4+ and CD8+ T cells had reduced naive proportions and increased memory proportions. CD4+ cells were FACS-sorted into CD25-high CD127-low regulatory T cells and CD25-low CD127-high conventional CD4+ T cells. Roughly 6 individuals with CD3G deficiency were included in the patient group. An international network of physicians across the United States, Europe and Asia provided the patient samples and clinical data. Ficoll density separation was used to isolate peripheral blood mononuclear cells. This clone showed up just once. Its target antigen remains unknown. Per-base quality was not reported, and no clone a single base away is much larger than it. The multiplex PCR relied on 52 forward TRBV primers and 13 reverse TRBJ primers, and amplification bias was corrected through assay-based and computational methods. Rearranged TRB loci were amplified from genomic DNA by multiplex PCR within the immunoSEQ assay. TRB amplicons were sequenced on an Illumina HiSeq platform. The study's own analysis went as follows. Raw sequences were error-filtered and aligned to reference gene sequences by custom algorithms, then analyzed with the immunoSEQ online tools. Frequencies of productive and nonproductive TRB rearrangements were evaluated among both unique and total sequences. The likelihood of self-reactivity was estimated by examining two features, hydrophobicity and amino acid composition, of TRB CDR3 positions 6 and 7. Prism software was used to run t tests, Mann-Whitney tests or two-way ANOVA for comparisons between groups. This is the immuneACCESS table as TCRdb keeps it, with only in-frame sequences that have V and J called. A part of the clones is gone; compared with another copy, unresolved V genes explain less than half, and the rest is unexplained. V, J and clone size are those of that table, while D and trimming were read from the DNA. This sample has more than 15,000 clones in its table, and 70% to 85% of those were observed once. Approximately 8% of the sample comes from the top ten.

Points the paper makes about the study in general: Hydrophobic residues at CDR3 positions 6 and 7 were enriched in conventional CD4+ T cells from CD3G-deficient patients, which suggests more self-reactive specificities. Restricted unique TRB V-J pairs and skewed V and J gene usage were observed in patient repertoires, most markedly in regulatory T cells.

Germline trimming: 0 bases from V, 4 bases from J; junction bases outside gene matches: 13. The CDR3 starts with the cysteine, ends with the phenylalanine, and has 19 residues. Solely the CDR3 DNA is kept, with 57 bases framed from the first base. Sequences KGHSH (CDR1) and LQKENI (CDR2) are obtained from the germline V gene. The sequence is built from TRBV18 and TRBJ2-2, and 8 junctional nucleotides match TRBD2. This sequence was found in a person in their thirties with CD3G deficiency. Sequencing input: conventional CD4+ T cells sorted from blood. The DNA sequence follows: TGTGCCAGCTCACCACCTCCCCTCAGGGGCGGGAGGCTCACCGGGGAGCTGTTTTTT. It encodes CASSPPPLRGGRLTGELFF.